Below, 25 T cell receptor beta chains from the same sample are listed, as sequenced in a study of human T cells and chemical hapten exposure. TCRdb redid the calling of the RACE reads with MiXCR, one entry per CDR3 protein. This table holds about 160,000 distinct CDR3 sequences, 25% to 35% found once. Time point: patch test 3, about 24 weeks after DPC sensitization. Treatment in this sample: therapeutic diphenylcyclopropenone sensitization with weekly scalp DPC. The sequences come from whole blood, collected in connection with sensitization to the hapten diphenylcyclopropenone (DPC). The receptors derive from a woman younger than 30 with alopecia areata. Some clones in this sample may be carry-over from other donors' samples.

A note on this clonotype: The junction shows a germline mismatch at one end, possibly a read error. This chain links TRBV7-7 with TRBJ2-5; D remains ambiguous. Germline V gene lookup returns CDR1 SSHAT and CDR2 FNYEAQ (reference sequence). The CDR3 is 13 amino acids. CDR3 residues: CASSLNEAETQYF. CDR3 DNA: TGTGCTAGCAGCTTAAACGAGGCGGAGACCCAGTACTTC.

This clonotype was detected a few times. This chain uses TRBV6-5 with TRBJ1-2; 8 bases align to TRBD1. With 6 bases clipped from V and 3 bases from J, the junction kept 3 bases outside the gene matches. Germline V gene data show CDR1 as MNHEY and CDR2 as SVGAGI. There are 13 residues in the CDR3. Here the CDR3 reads CASRQDRDYGYTF. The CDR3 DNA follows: TGTGCCAGCAGGCAGGACAGGGACTATGGCTACACCTTC.

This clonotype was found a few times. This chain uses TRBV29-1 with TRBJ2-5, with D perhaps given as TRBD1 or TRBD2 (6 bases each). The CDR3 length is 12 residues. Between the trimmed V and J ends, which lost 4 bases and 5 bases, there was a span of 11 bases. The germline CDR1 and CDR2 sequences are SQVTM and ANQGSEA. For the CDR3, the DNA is TGCAGCGTTGGAGGGGGGAGCGAGACCCAGTACTTC. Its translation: CSVGGGSETQYF.

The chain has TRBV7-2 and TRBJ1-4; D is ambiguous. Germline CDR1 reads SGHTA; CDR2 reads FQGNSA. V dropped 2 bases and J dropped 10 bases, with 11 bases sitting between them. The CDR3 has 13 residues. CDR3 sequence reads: CASSLQAARKLFF. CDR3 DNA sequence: TGTGCCAGCAGCTTACAGGCAGCCCGAAAACTGTTTTTT.

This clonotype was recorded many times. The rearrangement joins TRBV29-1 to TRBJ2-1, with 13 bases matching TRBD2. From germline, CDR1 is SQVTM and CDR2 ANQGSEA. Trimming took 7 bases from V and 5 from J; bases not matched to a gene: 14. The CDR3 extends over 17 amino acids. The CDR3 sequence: CSAVPGLAGTTNNEQFF. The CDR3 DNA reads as TGCAGCGCCGTTCCGGGACTAGCGGGAACCACCAACAATGAGCAGTTCTTC.

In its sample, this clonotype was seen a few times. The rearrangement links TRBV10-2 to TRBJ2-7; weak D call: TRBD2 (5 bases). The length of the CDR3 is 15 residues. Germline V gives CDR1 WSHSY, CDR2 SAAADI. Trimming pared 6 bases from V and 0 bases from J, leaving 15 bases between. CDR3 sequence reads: CASSPVFDYSYEQYF. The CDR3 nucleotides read TGCGCCAGCAGCCCGGTATTTGACTACTCCTACGAGCAGTACTTC.

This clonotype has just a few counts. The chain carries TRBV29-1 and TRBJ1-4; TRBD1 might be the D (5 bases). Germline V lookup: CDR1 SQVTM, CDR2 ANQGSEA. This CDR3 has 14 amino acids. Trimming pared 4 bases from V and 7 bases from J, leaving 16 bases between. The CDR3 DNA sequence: TGCAGCGTTGGCCTCGGGGCCCGTACTGAAAAACTGTTTTTT. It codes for CSVGLGARTEKLFF.

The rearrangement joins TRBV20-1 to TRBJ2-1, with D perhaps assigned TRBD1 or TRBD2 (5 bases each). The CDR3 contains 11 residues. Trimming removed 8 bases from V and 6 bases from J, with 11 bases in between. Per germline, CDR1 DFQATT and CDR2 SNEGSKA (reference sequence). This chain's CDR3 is CSTGALNEQFF. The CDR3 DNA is TGCAGTACCGGGGCTCTCAATGAGCAGTTCTTC.

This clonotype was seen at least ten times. CDR3 coding DNA: TGCAGTGCTAGGAAGTCAGGGGAGGGCTACACCTTC. Its translation: CSARKSGEGYTF. The gene calls are TRBV20-1 and TRBJ1-2; D is perhaps TRBD1 (6 bases). The V gene's germline CDR1 is DFQATT and CDR2 SNEGSKA (reference sequence). V was clipped by 3 bases and J by 8 bases, with 13 bases between them. The CDR3 length is 12 residues.

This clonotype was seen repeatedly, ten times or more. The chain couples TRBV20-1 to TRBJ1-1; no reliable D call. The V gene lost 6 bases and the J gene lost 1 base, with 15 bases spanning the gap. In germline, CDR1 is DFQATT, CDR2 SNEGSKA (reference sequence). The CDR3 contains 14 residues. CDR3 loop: CSASLFRENTEAFF. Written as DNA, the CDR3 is TGCAGTGCGAGTTTATTTCGGGAGAACACTGAAGCTTTCTTT.

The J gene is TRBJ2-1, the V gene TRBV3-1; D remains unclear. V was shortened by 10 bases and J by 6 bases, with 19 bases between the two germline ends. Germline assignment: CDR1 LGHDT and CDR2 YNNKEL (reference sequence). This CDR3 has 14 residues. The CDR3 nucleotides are TGTGCCACCCACTCCACGTCGGGTGGCAATGAGCAGTTCTTC. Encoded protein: CATHSTSGGNEQFF.

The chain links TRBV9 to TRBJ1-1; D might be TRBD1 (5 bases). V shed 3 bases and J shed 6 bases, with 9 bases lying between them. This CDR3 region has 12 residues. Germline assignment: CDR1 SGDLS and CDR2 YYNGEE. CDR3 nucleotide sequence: TGTGCCAGCAGCGGTGGACAAGCTGAAGCTTTCTTT. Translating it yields CASSGGQAEAFF. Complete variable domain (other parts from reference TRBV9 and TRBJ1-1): DSGVTQTPKHLITATGQRVTLRCSPRSGDLSVYWYQQSLDQGLQFLIQYYNGEERAKGNILERFSAQQFPDLHSELNLSSLELGDSALYFCASSGGQAEAFFGQGTRLTVV.

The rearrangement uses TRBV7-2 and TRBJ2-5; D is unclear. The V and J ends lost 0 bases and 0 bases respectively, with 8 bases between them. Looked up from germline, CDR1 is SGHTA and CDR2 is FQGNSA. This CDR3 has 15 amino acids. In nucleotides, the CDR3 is TGTGCCAGCAGCTTAGCGCAAATGTACCAAGAGACCCAGTACTTC. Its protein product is CASSLAQMYQETQYF.

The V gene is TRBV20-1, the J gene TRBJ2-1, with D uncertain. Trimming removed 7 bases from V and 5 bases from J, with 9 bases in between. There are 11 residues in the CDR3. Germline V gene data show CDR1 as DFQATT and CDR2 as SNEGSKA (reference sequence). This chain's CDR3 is CSGDTDNEQFF. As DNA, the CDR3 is TGCAGTGGGGATACCGACAATGAGCAGTTCTTC.

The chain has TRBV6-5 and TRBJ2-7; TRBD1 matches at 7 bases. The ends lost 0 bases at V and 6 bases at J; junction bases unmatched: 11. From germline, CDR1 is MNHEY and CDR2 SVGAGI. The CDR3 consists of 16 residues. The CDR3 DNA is TGTGCCAGCAGTTACTCGAGACTCGGACAGGTGTTCGAGCAGTACTTC. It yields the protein CASSYSRLGQVFEQYF.

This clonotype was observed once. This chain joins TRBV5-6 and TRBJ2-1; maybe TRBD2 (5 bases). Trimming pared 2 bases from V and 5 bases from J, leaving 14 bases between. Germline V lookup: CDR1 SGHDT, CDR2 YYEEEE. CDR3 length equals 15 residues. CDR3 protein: CASSFLGGSNNEQFF. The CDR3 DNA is TGTGCCAGCAGCTTCTTAGGAGGCAGTAACAATGAGCAGTTCTTC.

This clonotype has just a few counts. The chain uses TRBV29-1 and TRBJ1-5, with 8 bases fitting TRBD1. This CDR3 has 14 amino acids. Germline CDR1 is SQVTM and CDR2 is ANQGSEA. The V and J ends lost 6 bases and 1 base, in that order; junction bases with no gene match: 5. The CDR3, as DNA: TGCAGCGTGCAGACAGGGGTAAGCAATCAGCCCCAGCATTTT. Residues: CSVQTGVSNQPQHF.

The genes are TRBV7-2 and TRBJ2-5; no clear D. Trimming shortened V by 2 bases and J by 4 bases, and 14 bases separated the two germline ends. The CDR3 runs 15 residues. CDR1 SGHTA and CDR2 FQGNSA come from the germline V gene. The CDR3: CASSLSFSNRETQYF. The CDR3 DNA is TGTGCCAGCAGCTTAAGTTTTTCGAACAGAGAGACCCAGTACTTC.

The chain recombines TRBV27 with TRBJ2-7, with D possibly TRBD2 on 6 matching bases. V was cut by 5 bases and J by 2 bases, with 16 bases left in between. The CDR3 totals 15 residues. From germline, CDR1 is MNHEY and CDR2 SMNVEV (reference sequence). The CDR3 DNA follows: TGTGCCAGCAGTCTCTATAGCGGAGCCGCCTACGAGCAGTACTTC. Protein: CASSLYSGAAYEQYF.

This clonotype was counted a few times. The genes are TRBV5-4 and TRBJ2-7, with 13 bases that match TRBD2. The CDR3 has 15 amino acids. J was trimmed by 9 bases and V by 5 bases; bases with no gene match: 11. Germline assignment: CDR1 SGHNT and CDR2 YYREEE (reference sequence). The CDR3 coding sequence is TGTGCCAGCAGTTCGACTAGCGGGGGGCAACGGGGGCAGTACTTC. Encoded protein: CASSSTSGGQRGQYF. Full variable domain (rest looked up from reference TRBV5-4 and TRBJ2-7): ETGVTQSPTHLIKTRGQQVTLRCSSQSGHNTVSWYQQALGQGPQFIFQYYREEENGRGNFPPRFSGLQFPNYSSELNVNALELDDSALYLCASSSTSGGQRGQYFGPGTRLTVT.

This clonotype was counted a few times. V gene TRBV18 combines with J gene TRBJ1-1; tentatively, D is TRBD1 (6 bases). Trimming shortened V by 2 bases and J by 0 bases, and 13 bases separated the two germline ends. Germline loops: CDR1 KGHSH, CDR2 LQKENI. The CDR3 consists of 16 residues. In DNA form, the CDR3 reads TGTGCCAGCTCACCAGTCGGCAGGGGAGTGAACACTGAAGCTTTCTTT. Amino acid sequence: CASSPVGRGVNTEAFF. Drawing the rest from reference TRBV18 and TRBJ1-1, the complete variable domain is NAGVMQNPRHLVRRRGQEARLRCSPMKGHSHVYWYRQLPEEGLKFMVYLQKENIIDESGMPKERFSAEFPKEGPSILRIQQVVRGDSAAYFCASSPVGRGVNTEAFFGQGTRLTVV.

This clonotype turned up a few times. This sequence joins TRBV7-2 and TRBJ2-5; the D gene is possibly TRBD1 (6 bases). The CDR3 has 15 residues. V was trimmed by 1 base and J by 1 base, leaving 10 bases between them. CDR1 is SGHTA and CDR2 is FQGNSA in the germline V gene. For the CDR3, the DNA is TGTGCCAGCAGCTTAGTAACAGGGATCCAAGAGACCCAGTACTTC. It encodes CASSLVTGIQETQYF.

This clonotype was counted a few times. CDR3 in amino acids: CASRGGSGTDTQYF. The CDR3 coding sequence is TGTGCCAGCAGAGGTGGGTCGGGCACAGATACGCAGTATTTT. The rearrangement links TRBV7-9 to TRBJ2-3; D is unresolved. The V gene's germline CDR1 is SEHNR and CDR2 FQNEAQ (reference sequence). With 6 bases removed from V and 1 base from J, the gap between germline ends came to 11 bases. This CDR3 region has 14 residues.

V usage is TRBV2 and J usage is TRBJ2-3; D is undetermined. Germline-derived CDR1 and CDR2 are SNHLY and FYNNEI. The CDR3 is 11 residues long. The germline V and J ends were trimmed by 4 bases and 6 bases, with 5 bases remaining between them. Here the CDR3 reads CASSAEDTQYF. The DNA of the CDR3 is TGTGCCAGCAGTGCGGAGGATACGCAGTATTTT.

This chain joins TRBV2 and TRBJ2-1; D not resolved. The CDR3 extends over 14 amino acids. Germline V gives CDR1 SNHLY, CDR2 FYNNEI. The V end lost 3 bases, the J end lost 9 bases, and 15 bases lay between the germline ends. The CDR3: CASSESRTLGEQFF. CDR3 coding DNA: TGTGCCAGCAGTGAGAGTAGGACCCTCGGTGAGCAGTTCTTC. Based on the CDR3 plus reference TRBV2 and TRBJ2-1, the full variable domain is EPEVTQTPSHQVTQMGQEVILRCVPISNHLYFYWYRQILGQKVEFLVSFYNNEISEKSEIFDDQFSVERPDGSNFTLKIRSTKLEDSAMYFCASSESRTLGEQFFGPGTRLTVL.